This T cell receptor beta chain was recorded in a study of technical replicates of blood from a handful of donors. V was pared by 0 bases and J by 1 base, with 8 bases between. The CDR3 totals 15 residues. Germline V gene data show CDR1 as MNHNS and CDR2 as SASEGT. Sequenced by immunoSEQ multiplex PCR; TCRdb stores in-frame clones only, minus some. Seen here are around 72,000 clones, roughly nine tenths observed once, and the top ten hold 4.7%. The sample taken for sequencing was PBMCs. The source of this sequence is a human donor in good health. Some clones in this sample may be carry-over from other donors' samples. This chain connects TRBV6-1 to TRBJ2-3; a weak D match, TRBD2 (6 bases). CDR3 sequence: CASSEAGGGTDTQYF. The CDR3 DNA reads TGTGCCAGCAGTGAAGCGGGCGGGGGCACAGATACGCAGTATTTT.